This T cell receptor beta chain was identified in a study of Tregs in tolerant kidney transplant recipients. The nonmyeloablative bone marrow transplants came from related graft donors, with transient mixed chimerism. CD4+CD25+CD127- Tregs, CD4+CD25- non-Tregs, CD4 and CD8 cells were sorted. Repertoires were generated with immunoSEQ multiplex PCR, while TCRdb's copy carries only in-frame clones and drops some. With about 15,000 clones in the sample, the ten largest clones hold less than 4%. The TCR was taken from a human patient who received a combined kidney and bone marrow transplant. Some T cells may be graft donor cells. The sample consisted of CD4+ T cells from blood (PBMCs), taken 12 months after the transplant.

The part of the CDR3 DNA that was read is TGTGCCTTTCAGCTAGCGGGGAACGAG. Translated: CAFQLAGNE. The complete CDR3 sequence is CAFQLAGNEQYF. This chain connects TRBV30 to TRBJ2-7, with TRBD2 matching 9 bases. The sequence runs out 3 residues before the end of the CDR3; the remainder is reconstructed from the germline J gene. This CDR3 has 12 amino acids. J lost 5 bases, V lost 7 bases, and 6 bases had no gene match. CDR1 is GTSNPN and CDR2 is SVGIG in the germline V gene (reference sequence).